One sample yielded the 19 T cell receptor beta chains listed below, sequenced in a study of shared clonotypes between healthy human individuals. Some clones are missing from TCRdb's copy, which holds only in-frame ones; the method was immunoSEQ multiplex PCR. The data show around 1.6 million clones, with approximately 98% seen just once and about 0.42% held by the top ten. Material for sequencing was naive CD4+ T cells sorted from blood. Stated subset: CD45RA+ positively selected. All receptors derive from a man aged 25 to 40 in good health.

The CDR3 region is CASSPPGTGDRSNQPQHF. The CDR3, as DNA: TGTGCCAGCTCACCTCCCGGGACAGGGGATCGGAGCAATCAGCCCCAGCATTTT. The V call is TRBV18, the J call TRBJ1-5, with 10 bases aligning to TRBD1. From germline, CDR1 is KGHSH and CDR2 LQKENI. The CDR3 length is 18 residues. With V trimmed by 3 bases and J by 1 base, 9 bases remained unmatched.

The chain joins TRBV19 to TRBJ1-5; tentative D call: TRBD1 (5 bases). This CDR3 has 14 amino acids. Germline V lookup: CDR1 LNHDA, CDR2 SQIVND (reference sequence). Trimming stripped 7 bases from V and 5 bases from J, with 15 bases between. DNA of the CDR3: TGTGCCAGTAAGGAATCATTGGGACATCAGCCCCAGCATTTT. Amino acid sequence: CASKESLGHQPQHF.

This rearrangement joins TRBV7-2 to TRBJ1-1; 8 positions agree with TRBD1. Germline V gene sequence: CDR1 SGHTA, CDR2 FQGNSA. V was pared by 1 base and J by 8 bases, with 3 bases of the junction left unmatched. There are 13 residues in the CDR3. The CDR3 coding sequence is TGTGCCAGCAGCTTAGGGTGGGACAGGGAAGCTTTCTTT. It is translated as CASSLGWDREAFF. The full variable domain, its missing parts supplied by reference TRBV7-2 and TRBJ1-1, is GAGVSQSPSNKVTEKGKDVELRCDPISGHTALYWYRQSLGQGLEFLIYFQGNSAPDKSGLPSDRFSAERTGGSVSTLTIQRTQQEDSAVYLCASSLGWDREAFFGQGTRLTVV.

The chain carries TRBV7-6 and TRBJ2-1; 11 nucleotides line up with TRBD2. Germline V gives CDR1 SGHVS, CDR2 FNYEAQ. With 4 bases clipped from V and 2 bases from J, the junction kept 4 bases outside the gene matches. The CDR3 is 16 residues long. CDR3 nucleotides: TGTGCCAGCAGCTCCTCTAGCGGGGGGACCTACAATGAGCAGTTCTTC. This sequence encodes CASSSSSGGTYNEQFF.

The rearrangement links TRBV2 to TRBJ2-3, with a weak D call TRBD1 (5 bases). The CDR3 length is 14 residues. The V gene's germline CDR1 is SNHLY and CDR2 FYNNEI. Deletions cut 4 bases from V and 5 bases from J, with 13 bases between. CDR3: CASSASTALDTQYF. The CDR3 nucleotides read TGTGCCAGCAGTGCGTCGACAGCGCTAGATACGCAGTATTTT.

The J gene is TRBJ2-3, the V gene TRBV7-8; unclear D gene. The CDR3 totals 15 residues. Trimming removed 8 bases from V and 3 bases from J, with 18 bases in between. Germline V lookup: CDR1 SGHVS, CDR2 FQNEAQ. Here the CDR3 DNA reads TGTGCCAGCGCGAACGGCCTCCCCCGGACAGATACGCAGTATTTT. The encoded protein is CASANGLPRTDTQYF. Full variable domain (remainder filled in from reference TRBV7-8 and TRBJ2-3): GAGVSQSPRYKVAKRGQDVALRCDPISGHVSLFWYQQALGQGPEFLTYFQNEAQLDKSGLPSDRFFAERPEGSVSTLKIQRTQQEDSAVYLCASANGLPRTDTQYFGPGTRLTVL.

This clone was recorded only once. V is TRBV5-4 and J is TRBJ2-1; D is tentatively TRBD1 or TRBD2 (5 bases each). CDR1 SGHNT and CDR2 YYREEE come from the germline V gene (reference sequence). This CDR3 has 16 residues. V was trimmed by 4 bases and J by 0 bases, leaving 14 bases between them. The CDR3 nucleotides are TGTGCCAGCAGCCCCCCGGGGCCGGCCTCCTACAATGAGCAGTTCTTC. It is translated as CASSPPGPASYNEQFF.

To note about this clone: This CDR3 is also generated by other DNA sequences in the sample. The chain is built from TRBV5-4 and TRBJ2-5; D gene ambiguous. Germline CDR1 SGHNT, CDR2 YYREEE (reference sequence). The CDR3 extends over 13 amino acids. Trimming stripped 0 bases from V and 2 bases from J, with 5 bases between. The CDR3 DNA reads TGTGCCAGCAGCTTGGACCGACAAGAGACCCAGTACTTC. Translation gives CASSLDRQETQYF.

This sequence joins TRBV5-5 and TRBJ2-1; D perhaps matches TRBD1 (6 bases). Germline loops: CDR1 SGHKS, CDR2 YYEKEE (reference sequence). Trimming stripped 1 base from V and 7 bases from J, with 9 bases between. The CDR3 spans 13 residues. The CDR3 region has the DNA TGTGCCAGCAGCTTGTCACAGGGAAATGAGCAGTTCTTC. Residues: CASSLSQGNEQFF. Variable domain in full (rest from reference TRBV5-5 and TRBJ2-1): DAGVTQSPTHLIKTRGQQVTLRCSPISGHKSVSWYQQVLGQGPQFIFQYYEKEERGRGNFPDRFSARQFPNYSSELNVNALLLGDSALYLCASSLSQGNEQFFGPGTRLTVL.

This rearrangement joins TRBV13 to TRBJ1-1, with D possibly matching TRBD1 (5 bases). Looked up from germline, CDR1 is PRHDT and CDR2 is FYEKMQ (reference sequence). The CDR3 consists of 15 residues. V was trimmed by 4 bases and J by 1 base, leaving 13 bases between them. This CDR3 reads CASSSPRGGNTEAFF. CDR3 DNA sequence: TGTGCCAGCAGCTCCCCCCGGGGGGGGAACACTGAAGCTTTCTTT. Using reference TRBV13 and TRBJ1-1 for the parts outside the CDR3, the full variable domain is AAGVIQSPRHLIKEKRETATLKCYPIPRHDTVYWYQQGPGQDPQFLISFYEKMQSDKGSIPDRFSAQQFSDYHSELNMSSLELGDSALYFCASSSPRGGNTEAFFGQGTRLTVV.

V usage is TRBV4-1 and J usage is TRBJ2-7; D is possibly TRBD1 (6 bases). Germline CDR1 is MGHRA and CDR2 is YSYEKL. V lost 4 bases and J lost 3, with 13 bases in between. CDR3 length: 14 amino acids. This CDR3 is CASSLTSDSYEQYF. The CDR3 DNA sequence: TGCGCCAGCAGCCTCACCTCGGACAGCTACGAGCAGTACTTC.

The chain links TRBV2 to TRBJ2-1; TRBD2 matches at 9 bases. V trimming: 6 bases; J trimming: 2 bases; junction bases outside the gene matches: 5. The length of the CDR3 is 15 residues. Germline CDR1 SNHLY, CDR2 FYNNEI. The CDR3 is CASRASGDPYNEQFF. The CDR3 DNA reads as TGTGCCAGCAGGGCTAGCGGGGATCCCTACAATGAGCAGTTCTTC.

The J gene is TRBJ2-3, the V gene TRBV5-4, with a possible D match to TRBD1 (6 bases). The CDR3 is 15 amino acids. Germline loops: CDR1 SGHNT, CDR2 YYREEE (reference sequence). Trimming pared 1 base from V and 4 bases from J, leaving 13 bases between. The CDR3 DNA reads as TGTGCCAGCAGCTTGACAGGGCGGCTACCAGATACGCAGTATTTT. This gives the protein CASSLTGRLPDTQYF. Complete variable domain (other parts from reference TRBV5-4 and TRBJ2-3): ETGVTQSPTHLIKTRGQQVTLRCSSQSGHNTVSWYQQALGQGPQFIFQYYREEENGRGNFPPRFSGLQFPNYSSELNVNALELDDSALYLCASSLTGRLPDTQYFGPGTRLTVL.

The chain uses TRBV21-1 and TRBJ2-5; the table gives TRBD1 as D, unverified against the DNA. TRBV21-1 corresponds to a pseudogene. This CDR3 region has 16 residues. Here the CDR3 DNA reads TGTGCCAGCAGCACTCCGGGACAGGGGGCTTTGGAGACCCAGTACTTC. Its translation is CASSTPGQGALETQYF.

The rearrangement joins TRBV4-1 to TRBJ2-5, with TRBD2 matching over 9 bases. V shed 3 bases and J 1 base; nucleotides not matched to a gene: 9. Germline assignment: CDR1 MGHRA and CDR2 YSYEKL. The CDR3 has 17 residues. The DNA for the CDR3 is TGCGCCAGCAGCCAGGCCGGACTAGCGAACCCCCAAGAGACCCAGTACTTC. This sequence encodes CASSQAGLANPQETQYF.

The chain recombines TRBV18 with TRBJ2-5; D is ambiguous. V lost 6 bases, J lost 1 base, and 9 bases lay in between. CDR3 size: 13 residues. Germline V gene sequence: CDR1 KGHSH, CDR2 LQKENI. For the CDR3, the DNA is TGTGCCAGCTCGCGTACACTCCAAGAGACCCAGTACTTC. It is translated as CASSRTLQETQYF.

The CDR3 DNA reads TGTGCCAGCAGCTTATCAGGCGCCAGCGGGCGGGTGGATACGCAGTATTTT. Its protein product is CASSLSGASGRVDTQYF. The chain has TRBV7-2 and TRBJ2-3, with D perhaps TRBD2 (6 bases). This CDR3 has 17 residues. The ends were cut back, 2 bases at V and 6 bases at J, with 21 bases in the middle. Germline CDR1 and CDR2: SGHTA and FQGNSA.

V usage is TRBV7-2 and J usage is TRBJ2-3; 10 bases match TRBD2. V lost 1 base and J lost 6; bases outside the gene matches: 7. Germline assignment: CDR1 SGHTA and CDR2 FQGNSA. This CDR3 is built from 16 residues. CDR3 DNA: TGTGCCAGCAGCTTAGGTACACTAGCGGGAAGGGATACGCAGTATTTT. Its translation: CASSLGTLAGRDTQYF. Supplemented by reference TRBV7-2 and TRBJ2-3, the full variable domain reads GAGVSQSPSNKVTEKGKDVELRCDPISGHTALYWYRQSLGQGLEFLIYFQGNSAPDKSGLPSDRFSAERTGGSVSTLTIQRTQQEDSAVYLCASSLGTLAGRDTQYFGPGTRLTVL.

This rearrangement joins TRBV5-4 to TRBJ2-2; D gene unclear. The V end lost 4 bases, the J end lost 1 base, and 17 bases lay between the germline ends. The CDR3 runs 17 residues. Per the germline V gene, CDR1 is SGHNT and CDR2 is YYREEE (reference sequence). The CDR3 DNA is TGTGCCAGCAGCCCTCAGGCCGTGACTCAGAACACCGGGGAGCTGTTTTTT. Translated: CASSPQAVTQNTGELFF.